The clone carrying this T cell receptor (beta chain) was observed a few times. No antigen is known for it. V lost 2 bases, J lost 9 bases, and 9 bases stayed unmatched. Per germline, CDR1 SGHKS and CDR2 YYEKEE (reference sequence). The CDR3 is 15 residues long. It was through 5'RACE template switching that TCR cDNA was made, with a universal primer site and UMIs added. TCRdb independently ran MiXCR on the 5' RACE reads; one entry per CDR3 protein. The repertoire consists of hundreds of thousands of distinct CDR3 sequences, with 7.5% to 9% occurring once and the leading ten covering around 17%. The data belong to a study of T cells after yellow fever vaccination. Notes on the study in general: Contamination by abundant bulk-population clonotypes could be present in FACS-sorted repertoires. Boosting was followed by the reappearance of most primary-vaccination clones (roughly 95% CD4, around 86% CD8).

The clonotype comes from a man aged 18 to 35 who received the YFV17D yellow fever vaccine. The source was PBMCs, collected on the day of the first yellow fever vaccination. This rearrangement joins TRBV5-5 to TRBJ1-5, with 9 bases matching TRBD1. This CDR3 reads CASSFQPGQGGPQHF. CDR3 DNA: TGTGCCAGCAGCTTTCAACCGGGACAGGGAGGGCCCCAGCATTTT.